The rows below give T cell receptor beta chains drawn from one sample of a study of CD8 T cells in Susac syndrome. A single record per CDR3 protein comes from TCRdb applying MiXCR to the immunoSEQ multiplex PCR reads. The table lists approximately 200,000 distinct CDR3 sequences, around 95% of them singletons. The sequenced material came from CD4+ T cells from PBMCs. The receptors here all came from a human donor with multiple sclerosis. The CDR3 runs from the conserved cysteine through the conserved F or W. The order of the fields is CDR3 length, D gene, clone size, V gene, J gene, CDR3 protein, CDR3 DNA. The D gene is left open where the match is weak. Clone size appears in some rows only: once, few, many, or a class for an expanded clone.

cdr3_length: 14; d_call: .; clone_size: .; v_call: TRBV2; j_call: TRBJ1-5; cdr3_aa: CASRSQGIGQPQHF; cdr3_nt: TGTGCCAGCAGGTCACAGGGTATCGGTCAGCCCCAGCATTTT
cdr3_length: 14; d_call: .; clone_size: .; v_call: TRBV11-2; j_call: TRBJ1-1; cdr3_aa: CASSRAGVGLEAFF; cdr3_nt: TGTGCCAGCAGCAGGGCAGGTGTCGGGCTTGAAGCTTTCTTT
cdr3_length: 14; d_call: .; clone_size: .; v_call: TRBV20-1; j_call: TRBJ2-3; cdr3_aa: CSARGRSSTDTQYF; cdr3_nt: TGCAGTGCTAGAGGGCGCTCTAGCACAGATACGCAGTATTTT
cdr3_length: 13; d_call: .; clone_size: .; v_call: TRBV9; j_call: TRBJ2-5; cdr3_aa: CASSVSLQETQYF; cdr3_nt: TGTGCCAGCAGCGTTAGCCTTCAAGAGACCCAGTACTTC
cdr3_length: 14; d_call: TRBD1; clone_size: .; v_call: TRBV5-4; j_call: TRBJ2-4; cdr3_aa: CASSSKQGAGIQYF; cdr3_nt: TGTGCCAGCAGCTCGAAACAGGGGGCGGGCATTCAGTACTTC
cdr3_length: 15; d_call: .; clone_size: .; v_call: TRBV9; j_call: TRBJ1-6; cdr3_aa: CASSDRAILNSPLHF; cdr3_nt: TGTGCCAGCAGCGACCGGGCCATACTAAATTCACCCCTCCACTTT
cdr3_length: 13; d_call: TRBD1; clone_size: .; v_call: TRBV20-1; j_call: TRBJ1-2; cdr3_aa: CSATRGGFPGYTF; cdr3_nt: TGCAGTGCCACCAGGGGGGGGTTCCCTGGCTACACCTTC
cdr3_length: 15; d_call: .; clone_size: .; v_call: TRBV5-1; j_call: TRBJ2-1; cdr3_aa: CASSLIGESYNEQFF; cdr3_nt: TGCGCCAGCAGCTTGATCGGGGAGTCCTACAATGAGCAGTTCTTC
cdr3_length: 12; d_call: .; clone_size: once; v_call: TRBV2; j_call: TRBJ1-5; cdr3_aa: CASRQHNQPQHF; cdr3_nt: TGTGCCAGCAGACAGCACAATCAGCCCCAGCATTTT
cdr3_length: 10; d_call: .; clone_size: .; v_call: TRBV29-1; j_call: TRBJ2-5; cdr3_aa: CSVEWGTQYF; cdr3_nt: TGCAGCGTTGAGTGGGGGACCCAGTACTTC
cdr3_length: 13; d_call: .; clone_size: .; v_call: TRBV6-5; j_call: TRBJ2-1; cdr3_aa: CASSPTTGNEQFF; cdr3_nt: TGTGCCAGCAGCCCCACCACAGGGAATGAGCAGTTCTTC
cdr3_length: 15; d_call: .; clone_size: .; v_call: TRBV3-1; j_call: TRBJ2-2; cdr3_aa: CASSQDTTVPGELFF; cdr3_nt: TGTGCCAGCAGCCAAGACACCACAGTGCCCGGGGAGCTGTTTTTT
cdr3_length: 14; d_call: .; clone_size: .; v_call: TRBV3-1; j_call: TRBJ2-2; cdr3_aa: CASSQGPPHGELFF; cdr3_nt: TGTGCCAGCAGCCAGGGACCACCCCACGGGGAGCTGTTTTTT
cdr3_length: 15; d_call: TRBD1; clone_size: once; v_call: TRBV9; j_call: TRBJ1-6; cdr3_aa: CASSPLGGRNSPLHF; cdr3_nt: TGTGCCAGCAGCCCCCTAGGGGGCCGGAATTCACCCCTCCACTTT
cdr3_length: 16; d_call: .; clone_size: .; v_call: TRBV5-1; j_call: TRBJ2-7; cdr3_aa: CASSTRGDGAGYEQYF; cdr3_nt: TGCGCCAGCAGCACCCGAGGAGACGGAGCCGGCTACGAGCAGTACTTC
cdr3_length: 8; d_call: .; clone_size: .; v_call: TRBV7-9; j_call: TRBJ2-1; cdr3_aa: CASDEQFF; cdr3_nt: TGTGCCAGCGATGAGCAGTTCTTC
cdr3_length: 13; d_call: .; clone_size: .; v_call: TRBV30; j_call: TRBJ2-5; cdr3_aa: CAWSLGYQETQYF; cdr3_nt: TGTGCCTGGAGTCTAGGGTACCAAGAGACCCAGTACTTC
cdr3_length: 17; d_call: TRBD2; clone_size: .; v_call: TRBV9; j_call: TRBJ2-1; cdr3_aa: CASSVVLGASGYNEQFF; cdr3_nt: TGTGCCAGCAGCGTAGTTCTTGGGGCTAGCGGGTACAATGAGCAGTTCTTC
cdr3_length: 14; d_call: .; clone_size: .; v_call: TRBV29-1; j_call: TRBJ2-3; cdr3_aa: CSVARDPNADTQYF; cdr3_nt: TGCAGCGTGGCGCGGGACCCAAACGCAGATACGCAGTATTTT
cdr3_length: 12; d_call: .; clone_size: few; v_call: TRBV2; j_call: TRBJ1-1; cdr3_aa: CASSVGGTEAFF; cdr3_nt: TGTGCCAGCAGTGTGGGGGGCACTGAAGCTTTCTTT
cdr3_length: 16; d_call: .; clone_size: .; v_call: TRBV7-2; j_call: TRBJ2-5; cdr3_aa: CASSSTLLGARETQYF; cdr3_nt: TGTGCCAGCAGCTCGACCCTTTTGGGGGCGCGGGAGACCCAGTACTTC
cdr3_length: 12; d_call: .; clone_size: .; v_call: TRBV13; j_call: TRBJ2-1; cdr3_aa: CASSFYPGEQFF; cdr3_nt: TGTGCCAGCAGCTTTTACCCCGGCGAGCAGTTCTTC
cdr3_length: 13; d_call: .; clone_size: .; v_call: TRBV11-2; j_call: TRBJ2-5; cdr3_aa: CASSFSSQETQYF; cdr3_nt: TGTGCCAGCAGCTTCAGTAGCCAAGAGACCCAGTACTTC
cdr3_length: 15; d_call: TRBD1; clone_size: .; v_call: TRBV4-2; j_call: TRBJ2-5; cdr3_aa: CASSQEAGGSETQYF; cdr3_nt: TGTGCCAGCAGCCAAGAGGCAGGGGGATCGGAGACCCAGTACTTC
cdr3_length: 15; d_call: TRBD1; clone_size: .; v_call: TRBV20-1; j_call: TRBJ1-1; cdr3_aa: CSARPRTGVLGEAFF; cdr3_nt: TGCAGTGCTAGGCCCAGGACAGGGGTGTTAGGTGAAGCTTTCTTT
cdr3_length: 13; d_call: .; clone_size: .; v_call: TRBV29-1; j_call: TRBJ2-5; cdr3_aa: CSVPPEGRETQYF; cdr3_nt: TGCAGCGTTCCCCCGGAGGGCCGGGAGACCCAGTACTTC
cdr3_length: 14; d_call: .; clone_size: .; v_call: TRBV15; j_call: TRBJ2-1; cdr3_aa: CATSISGVGNEQFF; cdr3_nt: TGTGCCACCAGCATATCAGGGGTAGGCAATGAGCAGTTCTTC
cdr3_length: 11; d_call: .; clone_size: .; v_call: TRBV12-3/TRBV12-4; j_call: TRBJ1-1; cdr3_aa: CASSPFQEAFF; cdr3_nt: TGTGCCAGCAGCCCTTTCCAGGAAGCTTTCTTT
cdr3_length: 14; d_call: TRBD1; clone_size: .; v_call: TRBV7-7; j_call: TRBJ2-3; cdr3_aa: CASSERQGVDTQYF; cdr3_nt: TGTGCTAGCAGCGAACGACAGGGAGTGGATACGCAGTATTTT
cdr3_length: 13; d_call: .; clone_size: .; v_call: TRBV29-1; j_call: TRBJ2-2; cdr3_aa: CSVIRTNTGELFF; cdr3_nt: TGCAGCGTTATCAGGACGAACACCGGGGAGCTGTTTTTT
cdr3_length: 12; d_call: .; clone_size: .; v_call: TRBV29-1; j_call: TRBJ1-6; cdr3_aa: CSVGDEGSPLHF; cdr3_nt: TGCAGCGTTGGGGACGAAGGCTCACCCCTCCACTTT
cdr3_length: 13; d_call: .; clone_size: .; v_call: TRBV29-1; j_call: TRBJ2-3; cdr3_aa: CSSSRSGSDTQYF; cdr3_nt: TGCAGCTCCTCCCGTAGTGGGTCAGATACGCAGTATTTT
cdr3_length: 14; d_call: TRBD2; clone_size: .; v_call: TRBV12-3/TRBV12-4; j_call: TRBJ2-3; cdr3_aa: CASRPAGARDTQYF; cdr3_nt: TGTGCCAGCAGACCAGCGGGGGCGAGGGATACGCAGTATTTT
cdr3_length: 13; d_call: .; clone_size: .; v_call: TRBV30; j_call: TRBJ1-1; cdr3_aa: CAWSAYRNTEAFF; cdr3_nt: TGTGCCTGGAGTGCTTATAGGAACACTGAAGCTTTCTTT
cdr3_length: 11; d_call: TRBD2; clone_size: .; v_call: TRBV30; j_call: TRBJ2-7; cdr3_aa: CAWTPGGKQYF; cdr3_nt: TGTGCCTGGACCCCGGGGGGGAAGCAGTACTTC
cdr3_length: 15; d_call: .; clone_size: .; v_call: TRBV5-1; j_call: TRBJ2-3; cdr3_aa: CASSSLRGITDTQYF; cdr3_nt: TGCGCCAGCAGCTCTCTCCGGGGTATCACAGATACGCAGTATTTT
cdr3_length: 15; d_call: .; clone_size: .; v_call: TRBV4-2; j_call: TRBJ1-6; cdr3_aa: CASSQDRDRGSPLHF; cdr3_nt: TGTGCCAGCAGCCAAGATCGAGATCGGGGTTCACCCCTCCACTTT
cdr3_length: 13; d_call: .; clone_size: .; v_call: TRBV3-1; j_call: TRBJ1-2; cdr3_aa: CASNPGHGYGYTF; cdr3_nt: TGTGCCAGCAACCCGGGACACGGTTATGGCTACACCTTC
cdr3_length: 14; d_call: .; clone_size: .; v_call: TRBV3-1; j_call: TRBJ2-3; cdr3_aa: CASSQSARSDTQYF; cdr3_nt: TGTGCCAGCAGCCAATCTGCTCGTTCAGATACGCAGTATTTT
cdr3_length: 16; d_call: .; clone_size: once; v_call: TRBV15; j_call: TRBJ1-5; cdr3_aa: CATSRSPSLSNQPQHF; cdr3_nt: TGTGCCACCAGCAGATCCCCCAGTTTAAGCAATCAGCCCCAGCATTTT
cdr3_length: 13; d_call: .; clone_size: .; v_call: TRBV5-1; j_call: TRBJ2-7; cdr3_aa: CASSMGRTYEQYF; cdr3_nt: TGCGCCAGCAGCATGGGACGGACCTACGAGCAGTACTTC
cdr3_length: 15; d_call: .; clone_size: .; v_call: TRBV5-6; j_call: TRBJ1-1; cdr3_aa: CASSLAGRRNTEAFF; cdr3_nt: TGTGCCAGCAGCTTGGCCGGACGGAGAAACACTGAAGCTTTCTTT
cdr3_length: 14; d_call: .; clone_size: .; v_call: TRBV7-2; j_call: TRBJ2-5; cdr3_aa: CASSLALGEETQYF; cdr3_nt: TGTGCCAGCAGCTTAGCGCTTGGGGAGGAGACCCAGTACTTC
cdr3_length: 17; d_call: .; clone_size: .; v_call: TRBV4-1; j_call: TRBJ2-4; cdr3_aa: CASSQGGGQRSNVIQYF; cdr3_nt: TGCGCCAGCAGCCAAGGGGGCGGACAGAGGTCAAACGTCATTCAGTACTTC
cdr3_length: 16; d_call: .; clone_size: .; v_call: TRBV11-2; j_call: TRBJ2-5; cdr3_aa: CASSLGAYNRDGTQYF; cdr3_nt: TGTGCCAGCAGCTTAGGGGCCTACAACAGGGATGGGACCCAGTACTTC
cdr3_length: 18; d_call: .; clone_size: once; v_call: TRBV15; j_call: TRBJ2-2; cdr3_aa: CATSRDRGRGSNTGELFF; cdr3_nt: TGTGCCACCAGCAGAGATAGGGGGAGGGGATCGAACACCGGGGAGCTGTTTTTT
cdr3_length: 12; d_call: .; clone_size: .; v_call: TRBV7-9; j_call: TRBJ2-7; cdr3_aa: CASSLGLDEQYF; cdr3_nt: TGTGCCAGCAGCTTAGGACTCGACGAGCAGTACTTC
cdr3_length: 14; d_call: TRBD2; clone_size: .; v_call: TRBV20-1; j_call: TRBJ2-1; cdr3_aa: CSASASGEDNEQFF; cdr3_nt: TGCAGTGCTAGTGCGAGCGGGGAGGACAATGAGCAGTTCTTC
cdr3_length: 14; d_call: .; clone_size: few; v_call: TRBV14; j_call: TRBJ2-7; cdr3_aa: CASSQGLSSYEQYF; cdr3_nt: TGTGCCAGCAGCCAGGGGCTTAGCTCCTACGAGCAGTACTTC
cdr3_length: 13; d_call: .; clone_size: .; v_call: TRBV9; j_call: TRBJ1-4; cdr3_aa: CASSVGPDEKLFF; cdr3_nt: TGTGCCAGCAGCGTAGGGCCGGATGAAAAACTGTTTTTT
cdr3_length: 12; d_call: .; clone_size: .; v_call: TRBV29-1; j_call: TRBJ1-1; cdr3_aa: CSGYRDRAEAFF; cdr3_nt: TGCAGCGGGTACAGGGATCGGGCTGAAGCTTTCTTT
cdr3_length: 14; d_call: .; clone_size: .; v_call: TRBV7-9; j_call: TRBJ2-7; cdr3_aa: CASTLIGQTYEQYF; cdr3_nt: TGTGCCAGCACCCTAATTGGACAGACCTACGAGCAGTACTTC
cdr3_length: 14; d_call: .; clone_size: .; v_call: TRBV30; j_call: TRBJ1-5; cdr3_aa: CAWSRDISNQPQHF; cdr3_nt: TGTGCCTGGAGCAGGGATATTAGCAATCAGCCCCAGCATTTT
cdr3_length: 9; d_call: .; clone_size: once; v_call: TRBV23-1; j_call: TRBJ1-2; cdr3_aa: CASSLRYTF; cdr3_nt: TGCGCCAGCAGTCTTCGCTACACCTTC
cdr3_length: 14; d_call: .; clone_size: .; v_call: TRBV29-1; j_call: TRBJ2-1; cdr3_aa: CSVDGRVGTIEQFF; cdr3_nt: TGCAGCGTTGACGGCAGGGTGGGCACAATAGAGCAGTTCTTC
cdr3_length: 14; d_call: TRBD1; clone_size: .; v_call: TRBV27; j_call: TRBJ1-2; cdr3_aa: CASSTRDSNYGYTF; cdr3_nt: TGTGCCAGCAGTACCCGGGACAGCAACTATGGCTACACCTTC